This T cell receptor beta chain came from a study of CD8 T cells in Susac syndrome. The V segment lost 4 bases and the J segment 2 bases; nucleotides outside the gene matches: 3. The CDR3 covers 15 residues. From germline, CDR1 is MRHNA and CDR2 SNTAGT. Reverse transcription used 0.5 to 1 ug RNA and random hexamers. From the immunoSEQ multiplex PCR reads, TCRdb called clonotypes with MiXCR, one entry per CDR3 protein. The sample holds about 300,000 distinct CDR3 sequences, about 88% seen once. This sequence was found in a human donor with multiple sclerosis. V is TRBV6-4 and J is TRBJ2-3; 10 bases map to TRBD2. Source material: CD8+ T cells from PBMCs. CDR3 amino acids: CASSASGGATDTQYF. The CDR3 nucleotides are TGTGCCAGCAGTGCAAGCGGGGGGGCCACAGATACGCAGTATTTT.